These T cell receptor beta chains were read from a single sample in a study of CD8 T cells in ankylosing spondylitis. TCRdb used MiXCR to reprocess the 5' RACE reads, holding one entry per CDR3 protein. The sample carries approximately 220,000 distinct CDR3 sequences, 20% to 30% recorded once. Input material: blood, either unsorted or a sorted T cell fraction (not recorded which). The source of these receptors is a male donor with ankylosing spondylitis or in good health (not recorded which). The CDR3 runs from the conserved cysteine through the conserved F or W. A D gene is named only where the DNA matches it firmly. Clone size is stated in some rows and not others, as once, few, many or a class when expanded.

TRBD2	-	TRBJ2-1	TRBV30	TGTGCCTGGAGTGCACCGGGACTAGCGGGACGGAATGAGCAGTTCTTC	CAWSAPGLAGRNEQFF
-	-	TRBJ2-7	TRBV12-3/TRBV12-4	TGTGCCAGCAGTTTACGTGGGGTTTTCGAGGGATACGAGCAGTACTTC	CASSLRGVFEGYEQYF
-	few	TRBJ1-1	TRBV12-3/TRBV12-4	TGTGCCAGCAGAGGGGGACGGACGCCAGGAAAAGCTTTCTTT	CASRGGRTPGKAFF
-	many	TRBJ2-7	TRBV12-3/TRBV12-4	TGTGCGGGAGGTGCTTTCTACGAGCAGTACTTC	CAGGAFYEQYF
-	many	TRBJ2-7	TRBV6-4	TGTGCCAGCACCTCCTACGAGCAGTACTTC	CASTSYEQYF
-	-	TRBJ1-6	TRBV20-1	TGCAGTGCTGTAGAGGGTAGCAATTCACCCCTCCACTTT	CSAVEGSNSPLHF
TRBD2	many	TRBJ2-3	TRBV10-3	TGTGCCATCAGTGATTGGAGTAGCGGGAGGGGCACAGATACGCAGTATTTT	CAISDWSSGRGTDTQYF
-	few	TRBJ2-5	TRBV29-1	TGCAGCGTTGTGAGGGGCGAGACCCAGTACTTC	CSVVRGETQYF
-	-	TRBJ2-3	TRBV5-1	TGCGCCAGCAGCTTGGGAGACGCGGTCCGCACAGATACGCAGTATTTT	CASSLGDAVRTDTQYF
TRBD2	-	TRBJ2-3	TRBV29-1	TGCAGCGTTAAAGGACTAGCGGGACCCACAGATACGCAGTATTTT	CSVKGLAGPTDTQYF
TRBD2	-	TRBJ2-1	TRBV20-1	TGCAGTGCTAGAAGGACTAGCCATCGGGGTGAGCAGTTCTTC	CSARRTSHRGEQFF
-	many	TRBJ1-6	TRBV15	TGTGCCACCAGCAGAGATCGAGGGAAATCACCCCTCCACTTT	CATSRDRGKSPLHF
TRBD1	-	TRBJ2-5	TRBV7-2	TGTGCCAGCAGCCACCAGCCGACAGGGGGCGAGACCCAGTACTTC	CASSHQPTGGETQYF
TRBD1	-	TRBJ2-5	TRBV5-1	TGCGCCAGCAGCTTGGGGACAGGGGAAGAGACCCAGTACTTC	CASSLGTGEETQYF
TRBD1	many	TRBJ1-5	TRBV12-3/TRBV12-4	TGTGCCAGCGGCGCGGGACAGAGCAATCAGCCCCAGCATTTT	CASGAGQSNQPQHF
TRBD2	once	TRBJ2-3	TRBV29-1	TGCAGCGCTGCCGGGCTAGCGGGGGAGGCAGATACGCAGTATTTT	CSAAGLAGEADTQYF
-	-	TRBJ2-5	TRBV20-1	TGCAGTGCTAGAAGCCCAGAGCAAGAGACCCAGTACTTC	CSARSPEQETQYF
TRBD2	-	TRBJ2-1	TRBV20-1	TGCAGTGCCGGGTTAGCGGGAAAAACCTACAATGAGCAGTTCTTC	CSAGLAGKTYNEQFF
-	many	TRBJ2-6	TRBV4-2	TGTGCCAGCAGCCAAGCTGACAGGAGCATCTCTGGGGCCAACGTCCTGACTTTC	CASSQADRSISGANVLTF
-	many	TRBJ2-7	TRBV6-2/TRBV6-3	TGTGCCAGCAGTTACTACGGGAGTTACTACGAGCAGTACTTC	CASSYYGSYYEQYF
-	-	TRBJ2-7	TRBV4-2	TGTGCCAGCAGCCAAGAGTTCCCAGGCTACGAGCAGTACTTC	CASSQEFPGYEQYF
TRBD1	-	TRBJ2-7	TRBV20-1	TGCAGCCCTGAGGTTAAGGGGGCGGTATACGAGCAGTACTTC	CSPEVKGAVYEQYF
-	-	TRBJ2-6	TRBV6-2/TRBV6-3	TGTGCCAGCAGTTACACCGCAGGGTCTGGGGCCAACGTCCTGACTTTC	CASSYTAGSGANVLTF
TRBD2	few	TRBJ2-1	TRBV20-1	TGCTGTGCTAGAGGGACACGGACTAGCGGGAGATATAATGAGCAGTTCTTC	CCARGTRTSGRYNEQFF
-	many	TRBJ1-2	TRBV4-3	TGCGCCAGCAGCCAAGAGGTTGCAGGAATTGCGATCGGCTACACCTTC	CASSQEVAGIAIGYTF
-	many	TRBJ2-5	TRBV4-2	TGTGCCAGCAGCCAAGACTGGCAAGAGACCCAGTACTTC	CASSQDWQETQYF
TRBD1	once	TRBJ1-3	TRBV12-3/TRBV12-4	TGTGCCAGCACCGCTAAGCGGACGGAGGGGGCCACCATATATTTT	CASTAKRTEGATIYF
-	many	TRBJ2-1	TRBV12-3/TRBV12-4	TGTGCCAGCAGCTTTAGGGATGAGCAGTTCTTC	CASSFRDEQFF
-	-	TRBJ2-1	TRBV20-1	TGCAGTGCAGAGGGGACCCTATCCTACAATGAGCAGTTCTTC	CSAEGTLSYNEQFF
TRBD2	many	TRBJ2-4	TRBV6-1	TGTGCCAGCACGACTAGCGGCAGGATAGCCAAAAACATTCAGTACTTC	CASTTSGRIAKNIQYF
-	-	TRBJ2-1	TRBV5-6	TGTGCCAGCAGCTTGGACGGGGGGCGGACCCACAATGAGCAGTTCTTC	CASSLDGGRTHNEQFF
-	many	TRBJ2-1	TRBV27	TGTGCCAGCATCAAAAGGGGGACCCAGGGTGAGCAGTTCTTC	CASIKRGTQGEQFF
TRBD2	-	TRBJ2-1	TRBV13	TGTGCCAGCAGCCGTCGGTCCGGGAGGGCCTACAATGAGCAGTTCTTC	CASSRRSGRAYNEQFF
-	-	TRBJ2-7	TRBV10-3	TGTGCCGTCAATGGGGCAGGGTCCTCCTGGGAGCAGTACTTC	CAVNGAGSSWEQYF
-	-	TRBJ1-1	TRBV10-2	TGCGCCAGTAACTTGGACAACCAGATGAACACTGAAGCTTTCTTT	CASNLDNQMNTEAFF
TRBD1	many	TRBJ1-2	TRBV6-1	TGTGCCAGCAGTCCGGGACAGGGTTTAAACTATGGCTACACCTTC	CASSPGQGLNYGYTF
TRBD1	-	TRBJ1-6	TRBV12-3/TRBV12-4	TGTGCCAGCAGTCGGGACAGAAGCTCCTATAATTCACCCCTCCACTTT	CASSRDRSSYNSPLHF
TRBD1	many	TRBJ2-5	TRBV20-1	TGCAGTGCCAGGACAGGGAGGCAAGAGACCCAGTACTTC	CSARTGRQETQYF
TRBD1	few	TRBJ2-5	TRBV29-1	TGCAGCGTTGAGGGGGACAGGGGGCGGGAGACCCAGTACTTC	CSVEGDRGRETQYF
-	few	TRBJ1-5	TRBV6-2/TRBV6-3	TGTGCCAGCACCGGGACCGATTTTAATGCCAATCAGCCCCAGCATTTT	CASTGTDFNANQPQHF